Following are 31 T cell receptor beta chains from one sample sequenced in a study of shared clonotypes between healthy human individuals. The protocol was immunoSEQ multiplex PCR, while the TCRdb copy is restricted to in-frame clones and leaves out a portion. The table shows more than 2 million clones, with nearly 97% occurring only once. The sequenced material came from naive CD4+ T cells sorted from blood. Subset: CD45RA+ positively selected. The source is a man between 18 and 29 years old in good health.

This clone was detected only once. J is TRBJ1-3 and V is TRBV15, with D perhaps matching TRBD1 (6 bases). The length of the CDR3 is 17 residues. CDR1 is LNHNV and CDR2 is YYDKDF in the germline V gene (reference sequence). Trimming took 0 bases from V and 1 from J, leaving 13 bases between them. The CDR3 coding sequence is TGTGCCACCAGCAGAGATCACTGGGGGCAATCTGGAAACACCATATATTTT. Translation gives CATSRDHWGQSGNTIYF.

Comments on this clone: Other DNA sequences in this specimen translate into the identical CDR3. In DNA form, the CDR3 reads TGTGCCAGCAGCTTAGGCCAGGGGGGGAATTCACCCCTCCACTTT. Amino acids: CASSLGQGGNSPLHF. This sequence joins TRBV7-2 and TRBJ1-6; 7 bases line up with TRBD1. V lost 1 base to trimming and J lost 7 bases; unmatched junction nucleotides: 4. CDR1 is SGHTA and CDR2 is FQGNSA in the germline V gene. This CDR3 is 15 amino acids long.

The J gene is TRBJ1-2, the V gene TRBV6-1; D is unresolved. Germline CDR1 is MNHNS and CDR2 is SASEGT. This CDR3 contains 17 residues. V dropped 0 bases and J dropped 5 bases, with 19 bases sitting between them. The DNA for the CDR3 is TGTGCCAGCAGTGAAGCGAGGGTTCTAATGATCCCTTATGGCTACACCTTC. Its translation is CASSEARVLMIPYGYTF.

The V call is TRBV11-2, the J call TRBJ2-2; 11 bases align to TRBD2. The germline V gene encodes CDR1 SGHAT and CDR2 FQNNGV. The J segment lost 7 bases and the V segment lost 4 bases, leaving 5 bases of the junction unmatched. The CDR3 covers 15 residues. CDR3 region: CASSSRGTSGGELFF. The CDR3 DNA reads as TGTGCCAGCAGCTCCCGAGGGACTAGCGGCGGGGAGCTGTTTTTT.

The chain couples TRBV4-1 to TRBJ2-1, with D perhaps matching TRBD2 (6 bases). The V gene's germline CDR1 is MGHRA and CDR2 YSYEKL. The CDR3 is 16 amino acids. V lost 4 bases and J 5 bases, leaving 18 bases between the germline ends. CDR3 region: CASSPFGGAANNEQFF. CDR3 DNA sequence: TGCGCCAGCAGCCCCTTCGGCGGGGCGGCAAACAATGAGCAGTTCTTC.

Notes on this clone: Different DNA sequences within this sample yield the same CDR3. The gene calls are TRBV7-9 and TRBJ1-2, with unresolved D. Germline CDR1 is SEHNR and CDR2 is FQNEAQ (reference sequence). The CDR3 covers 12 residues. With 1 base removed from V and 5 bases from J, the gap between germline ends came to 5 bases. CDR3 in amino acids: CASSLEEYGYTF. In DNA, the CDR3 is TGTGCCAGCAGCTTAGAGGAGTATGGCTACACCTTC.

Note on this clone: This specimen includes other DNA sequences encoding the same CDR3. This chain links TRBV11-3 with TRBJ2-3; D unclear. Trimming cost V 4 bases and J 2 bases, with 4 bases left between them. Germline values: CDR1 SGHNT, CDR2 YENEEA. The CDR3 has 12 residues. CDR3 in amino acids: CASSSSTDTQYF. CDR3 nucleotide sequence: TGTGCCAGCAGCTCCTCCACAGATACGCAGTATTTT.

V gene TRBV5-4 combines with J gene TRBJ1-6; the D is unclear. Germline V CDR1 and CDR2: SGHNT, YYREEE (reference sequence). CDR3 size: 15 residues. V gave up 4 bases and J gave up 7 bases, with 15 bases separating them. CDR3 region: CASSLPGVKNSPLHF. DNA for the CDR3: TGTGCCAGCAGCCTCCCCGGGGTCAAAAATTCACCCCTCCACTTT.

The rearrangement joins TRBV7-9 to TRBJ2-5; TRBD2 matches 8 bases. CDR1 and CDR2 from the germline V gene are SEHNR and FQNEAQ (reference sequence). This CDR3 contains 14 residues. The J segment lost 4 bases and the V segment lost 4 bases, leaving 5 bases of the junction unmatched. CDR3 DNA sequence: TGTGCCAGCAGCTACGCGGGGGGCGGAGAGACCCAGTACTTC. Translation: CASSYAGGGETQYF.

The chain uses TRBV10-2 and TRBJ2-7; TRBD2 aligns across 10 bases. Germline assignment: CDR1 WSHSY and CDR2 SAAADI. Unmatched junction bases numbered 1, after V lost 0 bases and J lost 5 bases. The CDR3 runs 14 residues. Written as DNA, the CDR3 is TGCGCCAGCAGTGAGTCCCTAGCGGGAGACGAGCAGTACTTC. Translating it yields CASSESLAGDEQYF.

Worth noting for this clone: Other DNA sequences from this sample encode an identical CDR3 as well. The chain combines TRBV10-3 with TRBJ2-3; D is undetermined. Germline CDR1 reads ENHRY; CDR2 reads SYGVKD. The V end lost 0 bases, the J end lost 5 bases, and 6 bases lay between the germline ends. The CDR3 totals 13 residues. The CDR3 region has the DNA TGTGCCATCAGTGAGTCCCCCAGAGATACGCAGTATTTT. It specifies CAISESPRDTQYF.

V usage is TRBV6-5 and J usage is TRBJ1-6, with D possibly matching TRBD1 (5 bases). The CDR3 spans 12 residues. Trimming shortened V by 2 bases and J by 9 bases, and 5 bases separated the two germline ends. Germline CDR1 MNHEY, CDR2 SVGAGI. CDR3 sequence: CASSYQGSPLHF. Here the CDR3 DNA reads TGTGCCAGCAGTTACCAGGGTTCACCCCTCCACTTT.

DNA of the CDR3: TGCGCCAGCAGTGAGCAGAGCAGCACAGATACGCAGTATTTT. It specifies CASSEQSSTDTQYF. The V and J genes are TRBV10-2 and TRBJ2-3; unclear D gene. Looked up from germline, CDR1 is WSHSY and CDR2 is SAAADI. There are 14 residues in the CDR3. Trimming left V 2 bases short and J 0 bases short, with 6 bases between.

Only one count was recorded for this clone. Other DNA sequences in the same sample also yield this CDR3. The chain recombines TRBV19 with TRBJ2-7; perhaps TRBD2 as D (5 bases). This CDR3 is built from 13 residues. Germline CDR1 reads LNHDA; CDR2 reads SQIVND (reference sequence). V dropped 3 bases and J dropped 0 bases, with 6 bases sitting between them. CDR3 sequence (DNA): TGTGCCAGTAGTATTGAGGGCTCCTACGAGCAGTACTTC. Encoded protein: CASSIEGSYEQYF.

This clone was counted once. V usage is TRBV30 and J usage is TRBJ2-3, with D maybe TRBD1 (6 bases). CDR1 and CDR2 (germline): GTSNPN, SVGIG (reference sequence). Trimming left V 3 bases short and J 2 bases short, with 12 bases between. The CDR3 consists of 14 residues. The CDR3 reads CAWRETGDTDTQYF. The CDR3 coding sequence is TGTGCCTGGAGGGAGACAGGTGACACAGATACGCAGTATTTT.

The V gene is TRBV6-6, the J gene TRBJ2-3; 8 bases agree with TRBD2. Germline V gives CDR1 MNHNY, CDR2 SVGAGI (reference sequence). This CDR3 has 15 amino acids. With 6 bases clipped from V and 2 bases from J, the junction kept 7 bases outside the gene matches. The CDR3 coding sequence is TGTGCCAGCAGCCTGCGGGGGGCTCACACAGATACGCAGTATTTT. Amino acids: CASSLRGAHTDTQYF.

The chain has TRBV30 and TRBJ2-1; 10 bases match TRBD1. J was trimmed by 6 bases and V by 4 bases; bases with no gene match: 6. The CDR3 runs 14 residues. CDR1 is GTSNPN and CDR2 is SVGIG in the germline V gene (reference sequence). The CDR3 DNA reads TGTGCCTGGATAGTGGGACAGGGGATCAATGAGCAGTTCTTC. Translated: CAWIVGQGINEQFF.

V gene TRBV30 combines with J gene TRBJ2-1; 10 bases agree with TRBD2. CDR1 GTSNPN and CDR2 SVGIG come from the germline V gene (reference sequence). The CDR3 has 14 amino acids. V gave up 5 bases and J gave up 4 bases; unmatched junction bases: 5. DNA of the CDR3: TGTGCCTGGGGAACTAGCGGGGAGTACAATGAGCAGTTCTTC. Translating it yields CAWGTSGEYNEQFF.

This chain connects TRBV6-1 to TRBJ2-7, with TRBD2 identical over 14 bases. This CDR3 contains 14 residues. After removal of 4 bases from V and 9 bases from J, the junction contained 5 bases not matched to a gene. Germline CDR1 is MNHNS and CDR2 is SASEGT. The CDR3 bases are TGTGCCAGCAGTGGGGGACTAGCGGGAGCTCGGCAGTACTTC. Protein sequence: CASSGGLAGARQYF.

The chain has TRBV30 and TRBJ1-2, with 8 bases matching TRBD1. CDR1 is GTSNPN, CDR2 SVGIG, per germline (reference sequence). Trimming cost V 1 base and J 4 bases; bases outside gene matches: 11. CDR3 length equals 16 residues. In DNA, the CDR3 is TGTGCCTGGAGTGACCCAACAGGGGGGGCCGTCTATGGCTACACCTTC. Translated: CAWSDPTGGAVYGYTF.

V and J are TRBV27 and TRBJ2-5, with D possibly being TRBD2 (5 bases). The CDR3 totals 13 residues. The V end was cut by 5 bases, the J end by 4 bases, with 11 bases between. Per the germline V gene, CDR1 is MNHEY and CDR2 is SMNVEV (reference sequence). CDR3 protein: CASSKREGETQYF. The CDR3 coding sequence is TGTGCCAGCAGTAAACGTGAGGGAGAGACCCAGTACTTC.

The gene calls are TRBV5-1 and TRBJ2-5, with TRBD1 as a possible D gene (6 bases). The V end was cut by 4 bases, the J end by 5 bases, with 21 bases between. The CDR3 spans 16 residues. Germline V gene data show CDR1 as SGHRS and CDR2 as YFSETQ. CDR3 amino acids: CASSPGQRGPDETQYF. The CDR3 DNA is TGCGCCAGCAGCCCGGGACAAAGAGGCCCCGACGAGACCCAGTACTTC.

This clone was observed a handful of times. V gene TRBV7-9 combines with J gene TRBJ1-1; perhaps TRBD1 as D (5 bases). The CDR3 loop spans 13 amino acids. V shed 6 bases and J shed 3 bases, with 11 bases lying between them. Per germline, CDR1 SEHNR and CDR2 FQNEAQ (reference sequence). CDR3 amino acids: CASSAQADTEAFF. The CDR3 DNA follows: TGTGCCAGCAGTGCACAGGCAGACACTGAAGCTTTCTTT.

This chain joins TRBV7-3 and TRBJ2-1; 9 bases agree with TRBD2. With 6 bases clipped from V and 0 bases from J, the junction kept 15 bases outside the gene matches. Germline V lookup: CDR1 SGHTA, CDR2 FQGTGA. The CDR3 loop spans 19 amino acids. CDR3 sequence (DNA): TGTGCCAGCAGTAGGACCGGGACTAGCCCTCCCAGCTCCTACAATGAGCAGTTCTTC. This sequence encodes CASSRTGTSPPSSYNEQFF.

The V call is TRBV10-3, the J call TRBJ1-6; D is unclear. Germline CDR1 is ENHRY and CDR2 is SYGVKD. Deletions cut 3 bases from V and 1 base from J, with 16 bases between. CDR3 length equals 18 residues. CDR3 loop: CAISDRQVVESYNSPLHF. CDR3 coding DNA: TGTGCCATCAGTGATCGGCAGGTGGTCGAATCCTATAATTCACCCCTCCACTTT.

This chain uses TRBV6-1 with TRBJ2-2; 7 nucleotides line up with TRBD1. Losses at the gene ends were 7 bases for V and 1 base for J; bases not matched to a gene: 3. Germline V lookup: CDR1 MNHNS, CDR2 SASEGT. The CDR3 loop spans 14 amino acids. The CDR3 here is CASIAGGNTGELFF. The CDR3 coding sequence is TGTGCCAGCATCGCAGGGGGGAACACCGGGGAGCTGTTTTTT.

This chain joins TRBV18 and TRBJ2-2; the match to TRBD1 covers 9 bases. CDR1 and CDR2 from the germline V gene are KGHSH and LQKENI. There are 18 residues in the CDR3. The ends lost 5 bases at V and 3 bases at J; junction bases unmatched: 13. The CDR3 sequence is CASSTDRGGLTDTGELFF. In nucleotides, the CDR3 is TGTGCCAGCTCAACGGACAGGGGCGGATTAACGGACACCGGGGAGCTGTTTTTT.

The CDR3 DNA reads TGCGCCAGCAGCTCGGACAGTTCGAACACCGGGGAGCTGTTTTTT. It specifies CASSSDSSNTGELFF. The chain employs TRBV5-1 and TRBJ2-2; perhaps TRBD1 as D (6 bases). This CDR3 comprises 15 residues. Trimming removed 3 bases at V and 0 bases at J, with 9 bases between. Germline CDR1 reads SGHRS; CDR2 reads YFSETQ.

V usage is TRBV27 and J usage is TRBJ1-6; the match to TRBD1 covers 7 bases. CDR1 MNHEY and CDR2 SMNVEV come from the germline V gene (reference sequence). J lost 8 bases, V lost 6 bases, and 10 bases had no gene match. This CDR3 is built from 15 residues. The CDR3 loop is CASRFGQVFYSPLHF. CDR3 DNA sequence: TGTGCCAGCAGATTCGGACAGGTGTTTTATTCACCCCTCCACTTT.

The rearrangement uses TRBV11-2 and TRBJ2-6, with TRBD1 matching 9 bases. The length of the CDR3 is 16 residues. Germline CDR1 is SGHAT and CDR2 is FQNNGV. With 1 base clipped from V and 8 bases from J, the junction kept 6 bases outside the gene matches. The CDR3 loop is CASSLGTGDRTNVLTF. Written as DNA, the CDR3 is TGTGCCAGCAGCTTAGGGACAGGGGATAGGACCAACGTCCTGACTTTC. Looking up the rest from reference TRBV11-2 and TRBJ2-6 gives the full variable domain: EAGVAQSPRYKIIEKRQSVAFWCNPISGHATLYWYQQILGQGPKLLIQFQNNGVVDDSQLPKDRFSAERLKGVDSTLKIQPAKLEDSAVYLCASSLGTGDRTNVLTFGAGSRLTVL.

V is TRBV10-1 and J is TRBJ2-5, with TRBD1 identical over 7 bases. CDR3 length: 16 amino acids. With 4 bases clipped from V and 2 bases from J, the junction kept 10 bases outside the gene matches. CDR1 WNHNN and CDR2 SYGVQD come from the germline V gene (reference sequence). CDR3 protein: CASSGQEGGLQETQYF. For the CDR3, the DNA is TGCGCCAGCAGTGGGCAAGAAGGGGGCCTACAAGAGACCCAGTACTTC.